This T cell receptor beta chain appears in the sequencing data of a study of T cell changes during pregnancy in multiple sclerosis. V lost 2 bases to trimming and J lost 5 bases; unmatched junction nucleotides: 4. This CDR3 comprises 14 residues. Looked up from germline, CDR1 is SGHNT and CDR2 is YENEEA. Only in-frame clones appear in the TCRdb table, and some are missing; sequencing was by immunoSEQ multiplex PCR. The sample carries tens of thousands of clones, approximately 90% recorded once. The receptor comes from a female donor in good health, enrolled as a control in a pregnancy study. The chain is built from TRBV11-3 and TRBJ1-1, with TRBD1 identical over 8 bases. The sample was peripheral blood, taken in the second trimester of pregnancy. CDR3 loop: CASSLQGARTEAFF. In nucleotides, the CDR3 is TGTGCCAGCAGCTTACAGGGGGCCCGGACTGAAGCTTTCTTT.